This entry lists 5 T cell receptor beta chains sequenced from one sample in a study of blood T cell repertoires in COVID-19. The method was immunoSEQ multiplex PCR; TCRdb's version includes in-frame clones alone and lacks a portion of them. This table has about 290,000 clones, 75% to 90% appearing once. Sequenced input: PBMCs or T cells enriched from blood (not recorded which). The source of these receptors is a woman aged 40 to 50 who had recovered from COVID-19.

The rearrangement uses TRBV19 and TRBJ1-5, with no clear D. Germline CDR1 LNHDA, CDR2 SQIVND (reference sequence). The V gene lost 1 base and the J gene lost 1 base, with 5 bases spanning the gap. The CDR3 covers 14 residues. CDR3 DNA: TGTGCCAGTAGTATAGTCCAGAGCAATCAGCCCCAGCATTTT. This translates into CASSIVQSNQPQHF.

The chain joins TRBV2 to TRBJ1-5; a weak D match, TRBD1 (5 bases). Deletions cut 8 bases from V and 1 base from J, with 12 bases between. The V gene's germline CDR1 is SNHLY and CDR2 FYNNEI. The CDR3 covers 14 residues. The CDR3 DNA sequence: TGTGCCAGCGCTGGGTCAGGGAGCAATCAGCCCCAGCATTTT. Protein: CASAGSGSNQPQHF.

The rearrangement links TRBV6-5 to TRBJ1-1, with 10 bases aligning to TRBD1. J gave up 5 bases and V 4 bases, and 7 bases lay outside the gene matches. The CDR3 extends over 15 amino acids. Per germline, CDR1 MNHEY and CDR2 SVGAGI. This CDR3 reads CASSLDRGLGTEAFF. CDR3 in DNA: TGTGCCAGCAGTTTGGACAGGGGGTTAGGGACTGAAGCTTTCTTT.

At least ten counts were recorded for this clone. The chain employs TRBV4-1 and TRBJ1-1; 7 bases align to TRBD1. This CDR3 has 15 residues. The J segment lost 3 bases and the V segment lost 0 bases, leaving 4 bases of the junction unmatched. Germline CDR1 is MGHRA and CDR2 is YSYEKL. As DNA, the CDR3 is TGCGCCAGCAGCCAAGATGAGGGGGCGTACACTGAAGCTTTCTTT. Translating gives CASSQDEGAYTEAFF.

The chain is built from TRBV7-9 and TRBJ1-1; no firm D call. The CDR3 extends over 11 amino acids. The V end lost 5 bases, the J end lost 7 bases, and 8 bases lay between the germline ends. The V gene's germline CDR1 is SEHNR and CDR2 FQNEAQ (reference sequence). The CDR3 sequence: CASSQVLEAFF. Written as DNA, the CDR3 is TGTGCCAGCAGCCAGGTCCTTGAAGCTTTCTTT. The full variable domain, with the rest looked up from reference TRBV7-9 and TRBJ1-1, is DTGVSQNPRHKITKRGQNVTFRCDPISEHNRLYWYRQTLGQGPEFLTYFQNEAQLEKSRLLSDRFSAERPKGSFSTLEIQRTEQGDSAMYLCASSQVLEAFFGQGTRLTVV.